Below are 26 T cell receptor beta chains sequenced from a single sample in a study of beta chain features in type 1 diabetes. Expressed TCRB transcripts were sequenced after all isolated RNA was converted to cDNA. TCRdb's copy holds only in-frame clones and misses some; the assay was immunoSEQ multiplex PCR. The table has 350,000 or so clones, around 20% seen once; the top ten hold 0.044%. The specimen was naive CD4+ T cells from blood. The origin of the receptors is a woman under 30 in good health.

The table lists this clone with a few counts. The sample carries other DNA sequences with the same CDR3. This chain links TRBV4-2 with TRBJ1-2, with TRBD1 identical over 9 bases. The CDR3 extends over 14 amino acids. Per the germline V gene, CDR1 is LGHNA and CDR2 is YNFKEQ. The V and J ends lost 0 bases and 6 bases, in that order; junction bases with no gene match: 2. In nucleotides, the CDR3 is TGTGCCAGCAGCCAAGATCGACAGGGGGATGGCTACACCTTC. This translates into CASSQDRQGDGYTF.

This rearrangement joins TRBV7-2 to TRBJ2-6; the match to TRBD1 covers 7 bases. Germline CDR1 is SGHTA and CDR2 is FQGNSA. Trimming cost V 4 bases and J 0 bases; bases outside gene matches: 0. The CDR3 is 15 residues long. CDR3 in amino acids: CASSWTGSGANVLTF. CDR3 bases: TGTGCCAGCAGCTGGACAGGCTCTGGGGCCAACGTCCTGACTTTC.

This clone was counted a few times. V gene TRBV13 combines with J gene TRBJ2-5; D not certain. V gave up 3 bases and J gave up 1 base, with 9 bases separating them. The CDR3 covers 14 residues. CDR1 PRHDT and CDR2 FYEKMQ come from the germline V gene (reference sequence). CDR3 amino acids: CASSFSVIQETQYF. In DNA, the CDR3 is TGTGCCAGCAGCTTTTCAGTGATCCAAGAGACCCAGTACTTC.

The table lists this clone with a few counts. At one end the junction does not follow the germline gene, possibly because of a read error. The gene calls are TRBV7-7 and TRBJ2-5; 10 bases align to TRBD1. The germline V gene has CDR1 SSHAT and CDR2 FNYEAQ (reference sequence). This CDR3 is 14 amino acids long. CDR3 protein: CASSWGTGEETQYF. In DNA, the CDR3 is TGTGCTAGCAGCTGGGGGACAGGGGAGGAGACCCAGTACTTC.

This clone occurred a few times. The rearrangement uses TRBV21-1 and TRBJ2-1; the tabulated D call, TRBD2, remains unverified against the DNA. TRBV21-1 represents a pseudogene. The CDR3 is 11 residues long. The CDR3 nucleotides are TGTGCCAGCCTAGCGGGGACTGAGCAGTTCTTC. Residues: CASLAGTEQFF.

This clone was detected a few times. This chain uses TRBV4-2 with TRBJ2-3, with TRBD1 identical over 8 bases. V was pared by 8 bases and J by 4 bases, with 2 bases of the junction left unmatched. The CDR3 is 12 residues long. CDR1 and CDR2 (germline): LGHNA, YNFKEQ. CDR3: CASAGGSDTQYF. The CDR3, as DNA: TGTGCCAGCGCAGGGGGCTCAGATACGCAGTATTTT.

This chain connects TRBV19 to TRBJ1-5; no clear D. Trimming took 5 bases from V and 5 from J, leaving 10 bases between them. The CDR3 is 13 residues long. Germline V gene data show CDR1 as LNHDA and CDR2 as SQIVND (reference sequence). DNA of the CDR3: TGTGCCAGTAGTCTTGAGGGCCATCAGCCCCAGCATTTT. As protein: CASSLEGHQPQHF.

This rearrangement joins TRBV7-2 to TRBJ2-7, with 7 bases that match TRBD1. The V gene end was trimmed by 2 bases and the J gene end by 5 bases; junction bases not matched to a gene: 0. The CDR3 contains 12 residues. In germline, CDR1 is SGHTA, CDR2 FQGNSA. The CDR3 protein is CASSLRGHEQYF. The DNA of the CDR3 is TGTGCCAGCAGCTTAAGGGGGCACGAGCAGTACTTC.

The table lists this clone with a few counts. V is TRBV9 and J is TRBJ1-5, with D possibly being TRBD1 (6 bases). V shed 10 bases and J shed 4 bases, with 21 bases lying between them. The germline V gene encodes CDR1 SGDLS and CDR2 YYNGEE. The CDR3 runs 15 residues. CDR3 sequence reads: CAPYRAGGRNQPQHF. The DNA for the CDR3 is TGTGCCCCCTACCGTGCGGGGGGCCGGAATCAGCCCCAGCATTTT.

This clone was counted a few times. This rearrangement joins TRBV15 to TRBJ2-5; 8 bases match TRBD1. The V gene end was trimmed by 0 bases and the J gene end by 4 bases; junction bases not matched to a gene: 4. This CDR3 has 15 amino acids. Germline CDR1 is LNHNV and CDR2 is YYDKDF (reference sequence). The CDR3, as DNA: TGTGCCACCAGCAGAGATCAGGGGGCGCGAGAGACCCAGTACTTC. Protein product: CATSRDQGARETQYF. Filled out from reference TRBV15 and TRBJ2-5, the complete variable domain reads DAMVIQNPRYQVTQFGKPVTLSCSQTLNHNVMYWYQQKSSQAPKLLFHYYDKDFNNEADTPDNFQSRRPNTSFCFLDIRSPGLGDTAMYLCATSRDQGARETQYFGPGTRLLVL.

The CDR3, as DNA: TGTGCCAGCAGCTCCGAGAGGGAGACCCAGTACTTC. It codes for CASSSERETQYF. The chain is built from TRBV14 and TRBJ2-5; D unresolved. This CDR3 has 12 amino acids. With 5 bases removed from V and 5 bases from J, the gap between germline ends came to 9 bases. CDR1 and CDR2 (germline): SGHDN, FVKESK.

There are a few counts of this clone. The V call is TRBV5-1, the J call TRBJ2-3; 10 positions agree with TRBD2. This CDR3 spans 14 amino acids. Germline V gene data show CDR1 as SGHRS and CDR2 as YFSETQ. V trimming: 4 bases; J trimming: 3 bases; junction bases outside the gene matches: 2. CDR3 sequence (DNA): TGCGCCAGCAGCCGGACTAGCGGAACAGATACGCAGTATTTT. Amino acids: CASSRTSGTDTQYF. Complete variable domain (other parts from reference TRBV5-1 and TRBJ2-3): KAGVTQTPRYLIKTRGQQVTLSCSPISGHRSVSWYQQTPGQGLQFLFEYFSETQRNKGNFPGRFSGRQFSNSRSEMNVSTLELGDSALYLCASSRTSGTDTQYFGPGTRLTVL.

The chain combines TRBV9 with TRBJ2-2, with D perhaps TRBD1 (5 bases). The germline gives CDR1 SGDLS, CDR2 YYNGEE. This CDR3 contains 14 residues. V lost 3 bases to trimming and J lost 4 bases, with 10 bases between them. The CDR3 sequence is CASSARDSTGELFF. The CDR3 DNA is TGTGCCAGCAGCGCCAGGGATAGCACCGGGGAGCTGTTTTTT.

This clone was picked up a small number of times. CDR3 nucleotide sequence: TGCGCCAGCAGCCAGTGGACAGGAAACACTGAAGCTTTCTTT. Amino acid sequence: CASSQWTGNTEAFF. The rearrangement links TRBV5-1 to TRBJ1-1; TRBD1 matches at 7 bases. The V gene end was trimmed by 4 bases and the J gene end by 2 bases; junction bases not matched to a gene: 5. CDR3 length: 14 residues. CDR1 SGHRS and CDR2 YFSETQ come from the germline V gene.

This clone has just a few counts. This chain connects TRBV7-8 to TRBJ2-1; possible D gene TRBD1, 5 bases. CDR3 length: 15 residues. V gave up 2 bases and J gave up 12 bases, with 20 bases separating them. The germline CDR1 and CDR2 sequences are SGHVS and FQNEAQ. DNA for the CDR3: TGTGCCAGCAGCTTATTAGAACAGGCCTTCAATAGGCAGTTCTTC. Translation: CASSLLEQAFNRQFF.

The chain links TRBV28 to TRBJ2-3, with 9 bases fitting TRBD2. This CDR3 comprises 14 residues. V shed 4 bases and J 2 bases; nucleotides not matched to a gene: 1. Germline V lookup: CDR1 MDHEN, CDR2 SYDVKM. Here the CDR3 reads CASSSSGVTDTQYF. In DNA form, the CDR3 reads TGTGCCAGCAGTTCTAGCGGGGTCACAGATACGCAGTATTTT.

Here the CDR3 DNA reads TGTGCCAGCAGCCTACGACTCCCCAAGGCCGATCAGCCCCAGCATTTT. Translating gives CASSLRLPKADQPQHF. The gene calls are TRBV7-8 and TRBJ1-5; D unclear. V was clipped by 5 bases and J by 5 bases, with 19 bases between them. CDR1 is SGHVS and CDR2 is FQNEAQ in the germline V gene. CDR3 length: 16 residues. Variable domain in full (rest from reference TRBV7-8 and TRBJ1-5): GAGVSQSPRYKVAKRGQDVALRCDPISGHVSLFWYQQALGQGPEFLTYFQNEAQLDKSGLPSDRFFAERPEGSVSTLKIQRTQQEDSAVYLCASSLRLPKADQPQHFGDGTRLSIL.

The chain carries TRBV18 and TRBJ2-7; D may be TRBD1 (5 bases). There are 14 residues in the CDR3. Germline-derived CDR1 and CDR2 are KGHSH and LQKENI. V was pared by 1 base and J by 5 bases, with 12 bases between. CDR3 nucleotides: TGTGCCAGCTCACCACTGGCAGGGCACCACGAGCAGTACTTC. Translated, it gives CASSPLAGHHEQYF. The variable domain in full, with the rest retrieved from reference TRBV18 and TRBJ2-7, is NAGVMQNPRHLVRRRGQEARLRCSPMKGHSHVYWYRQLPEEGLKFMVYLQKENIIDESGMPKERFSAEFPKEGPSILRIQQVVRGDSAAYFCASSPLAGHHEQYFGPGTRLTVT.

The V and J genes are TRBV28 and TRBJ1-5; D is perhaps TRBD1 (6 bases). CDR3 length equals 19 residues. From germline, CDR1 is MDHEN and CDR2 SYDVKM. V dropped 6 bases and J dropped 0 bases, with 24 bases sitting between them. This CDR3 is CASSNGSRTVLYSNQPQHF. The CDR3, as DNA: TGTGCCAGCAGCAACGGCTCTAGGACAGTCCTTTATAGCAATCAGCCCCAGCATTTT.

This chain joins TRBV7-9 and TRBJ1-2; D gene ambiguous. The ends were cut back, 4 bases at V and 0 bases at J, with 18 bases in the middle. Germline V lookup: CDR1 SEHNR, CDR2 FQNEAQ (reference sequence). There are 17 residues in the CDR3. The CDR3 sequence is CASSSRSSSPTNYGYTF. Here the CDR3 DNA reads TGTGCCAGCAGCTCTAGATCTTCGTCTCCAACTAACTATGGCTACACCTTC.

V usage is TRBV6-6 and J usage is TRBJ1-1; tentative D call: TRBD1 (5 bases). CDR1 and CDR2 from the germline V gene are MNHNY and SVGAGI (reference sequence). The CDR3 loop spans 14 amino acids. The V and J ends lost 7 bases and 0 bases respectively, with 12 bases between them. The CDR3 reads CASKGQLMNTEAFF. CDR3 sequence (DNA): TGTGCCAGCAAGGGGCAGCTAATGAACACTGAAGCTTTCTTT.

This clone was seen a single time. The chain combines TRBV6-5 with TRBJ2-7, with TRBD2 matching 11 bases. CDR1 and CDR2 from the germline V gene are MNHEY and SVGAGI. Germline trimming cut 0 bases from V and 4 bases from J; bases unmatched to any gene: 2. This CDR3 has 15 amino acids. The CDR3 DNA sequence: TGTGCCAGCAGTTACTCTAGCGGGAGGGCGTACGAGCAGTACTTC. Protein: CASSYSSGRAYEQYF.

The chain employs TRBV7-6 and TRBJ2-3, with D possibly being TRBD1 (6 bases). The ends were cut back, 6 bases at V and 3 bases at J, with 13 bases in the middle. Germline values: CDR1 SGHVS, CDR2 FNYEAQ. This CDR3 contains 14 residues. CDR3 in amino acids: CASSQGGRTDTQYF. CDR3 bases: TGTGCCAGCAGTCAAGGGGGAAGAACAGATACGCAGTATTTT.

This clone came up a few times. The rearrangement links TRBV5-1 to TRBJ2-7, with 11 bases identical to TRBD2. The germline CDR1 and CDR2 sequences are SGHRS and YFSETQ. V gave up 0 bases and J gave up 3 bases; unmatched junction bases: 5. The CDR3 sequence is 16 residues long. The DNA of the CDR3 is TGCGCCAGCAGCTTGGGACCTACTAGCGGGAGCTACGAGCAGTACTTC. It specifies CASSLGPTSGSYEQYF.

V gene TRBV4-3 combines with J gene TRBJ2-3; D possibly corresponds to TRBD2 (6 bases). Germline V CDR1 and CDR2: LGHNA, YSLEER. Trimming cost V 3 bases and J 4 bases, with 8 bases left between them. The CDR3 covers 13 residues. In DNA, the CDR3 is TGCGCCAGCAGCCAGCGGGGACCAGATACGCAGTATTTT. It encodes CASSQRGPDTQYF.

In this sample, this clone turned up a few times. A junction boundary mismatches the germline segment, possibly from a read error. The rearrangement links TRBV7-7 to TRBJ1-3; no clear D gene. This CDR3 region has 15 residues. Germline V gene sequence: CDR1 SSHAT, CDR2 FNYEAQ (reference sequence). CDR3 nucleotides: TGTGCTAGCAGCTTATCAGCGAGCTCTGGAAACACCATATATTTT. Translated: CASSLSASSGNTIYF. The variable domain in full, with the rest retrieved from reference TRBV7-7 and TRBJ1-3, is GAGVSQSPRYKVTKRGQDVTLRCDPISSHATLYWYQQALGQGPEFLTYFNYEAQPDKSGLPSDRFSAERPEGSISTLTIQRTEQRDSAMYRCASSLSASSGNTIYFGEGSWLTVV.